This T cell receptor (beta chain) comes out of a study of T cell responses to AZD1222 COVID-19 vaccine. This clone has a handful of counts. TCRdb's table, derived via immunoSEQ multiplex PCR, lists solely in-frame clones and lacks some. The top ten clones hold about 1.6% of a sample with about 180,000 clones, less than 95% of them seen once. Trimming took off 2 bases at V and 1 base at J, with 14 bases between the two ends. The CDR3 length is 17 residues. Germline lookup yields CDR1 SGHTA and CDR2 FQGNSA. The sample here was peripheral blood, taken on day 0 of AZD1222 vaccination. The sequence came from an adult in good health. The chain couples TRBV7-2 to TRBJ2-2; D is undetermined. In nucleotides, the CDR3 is TGTGCCAGCAGCTTAAACGTAGGCCATTTGAACACCGGGGAGCTGTTTTTT. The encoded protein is CASSLNVGHLNTGELFF.